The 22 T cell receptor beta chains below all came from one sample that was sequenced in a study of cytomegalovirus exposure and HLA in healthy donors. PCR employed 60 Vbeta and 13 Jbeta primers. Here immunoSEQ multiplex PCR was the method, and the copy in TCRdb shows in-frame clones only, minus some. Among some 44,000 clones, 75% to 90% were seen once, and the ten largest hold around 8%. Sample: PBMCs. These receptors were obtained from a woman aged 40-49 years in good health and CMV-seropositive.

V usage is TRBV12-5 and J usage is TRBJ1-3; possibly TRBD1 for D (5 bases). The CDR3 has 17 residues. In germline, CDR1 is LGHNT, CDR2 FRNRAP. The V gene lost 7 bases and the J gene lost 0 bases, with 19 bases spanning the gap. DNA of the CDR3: TGTGCTAGTGCCGGGAGGGGAGCTATCGCCTCTGGAAACACCATATATTTT. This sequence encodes CASAGRGAIASGNTIYF.

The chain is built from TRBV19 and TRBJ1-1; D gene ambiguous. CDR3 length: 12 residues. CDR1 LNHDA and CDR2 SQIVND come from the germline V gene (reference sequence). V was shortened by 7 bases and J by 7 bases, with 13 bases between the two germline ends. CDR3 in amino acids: CASTAGGGEAFF. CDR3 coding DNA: TGTGCCAGTACCGCCGGCGGTGGTGAAGCTTTCTTT.

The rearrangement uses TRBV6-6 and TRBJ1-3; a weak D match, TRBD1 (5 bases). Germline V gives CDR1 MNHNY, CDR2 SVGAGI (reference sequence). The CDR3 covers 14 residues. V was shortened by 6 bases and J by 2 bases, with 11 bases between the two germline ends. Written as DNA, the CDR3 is TGTGCCAGCAGCCTGACAGAAACTGGAAACACCATATATTTT. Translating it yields CASSLTETGNTIYF.

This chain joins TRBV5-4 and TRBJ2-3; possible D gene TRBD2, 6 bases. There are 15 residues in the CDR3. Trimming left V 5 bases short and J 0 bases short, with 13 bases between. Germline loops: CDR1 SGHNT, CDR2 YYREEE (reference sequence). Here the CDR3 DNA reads TGTGCCAGCAGTCCGACGGGGGTTAGCACAGATACGCAGTATTTT. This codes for CASSPTGVSTDTQYF.

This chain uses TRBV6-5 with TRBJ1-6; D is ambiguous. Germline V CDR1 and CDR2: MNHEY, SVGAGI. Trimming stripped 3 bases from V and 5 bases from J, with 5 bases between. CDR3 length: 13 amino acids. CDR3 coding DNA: TGTGCCAGCAGTTATGGAGATAATTCACCCCTCCACTTT. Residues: CASSYGDNSPLHF.

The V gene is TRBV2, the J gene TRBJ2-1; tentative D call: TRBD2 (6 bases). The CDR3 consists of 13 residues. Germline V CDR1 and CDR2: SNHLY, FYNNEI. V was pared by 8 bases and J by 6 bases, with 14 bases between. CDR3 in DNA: TGTGCCAGCGGAGGGCTAGCTCCCAATGAGCAGTTCTTC. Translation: CASGGLAPNEQFF.

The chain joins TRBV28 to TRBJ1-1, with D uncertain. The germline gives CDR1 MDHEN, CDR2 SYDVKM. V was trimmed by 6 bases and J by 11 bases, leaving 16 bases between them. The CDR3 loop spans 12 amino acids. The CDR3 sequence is CASSKTLVGAFF. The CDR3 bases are TGTGCCAGCAGCAAGACTCTCGTCGGGGCTTTCTTT.

CDR3 sequence (DNA): TGTGCCAGCAGCTTAGGCCCTAGCGGGGACTACGAGCAGTACTTC. Translation: CASSLGPSGDYEQYF. This sequence joins TRBV11-3 and TRBJ2-7; 9 nucleotides align to TRBD2. Germline CDR1 and CDR2: SGHNT and YENEEA. V lost 1 base to trimming and J lost 3 bases; unmatched junction nucleotides: 4. This CDR3 spans 15 amino acids.

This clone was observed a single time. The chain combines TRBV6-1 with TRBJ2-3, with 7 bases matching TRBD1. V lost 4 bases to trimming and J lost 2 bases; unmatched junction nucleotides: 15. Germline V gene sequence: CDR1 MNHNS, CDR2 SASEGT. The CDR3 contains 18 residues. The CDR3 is CASSVLPTGSRATDTQYF. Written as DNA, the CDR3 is TGTGCCAGCAGTGTCCTCCCGACAGGGTCAAGAGCCACAGATACGCAGTATTTT.

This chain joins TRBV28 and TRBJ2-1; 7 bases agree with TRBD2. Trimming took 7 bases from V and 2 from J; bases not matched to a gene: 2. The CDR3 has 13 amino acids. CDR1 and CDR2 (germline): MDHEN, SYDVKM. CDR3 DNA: TGTGCCAGCATGGGGGGGACCTACAATGAGCAGTTCTTC. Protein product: CASMGGTYNEQFF.

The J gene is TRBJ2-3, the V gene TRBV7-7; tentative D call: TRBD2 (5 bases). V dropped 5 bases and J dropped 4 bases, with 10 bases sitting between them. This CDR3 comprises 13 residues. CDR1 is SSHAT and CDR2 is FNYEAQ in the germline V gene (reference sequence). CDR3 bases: TGTGCCAGCAGCACACAAGCGGCAGATACGCAGTATTTT. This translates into CASSTQAADTQYF.

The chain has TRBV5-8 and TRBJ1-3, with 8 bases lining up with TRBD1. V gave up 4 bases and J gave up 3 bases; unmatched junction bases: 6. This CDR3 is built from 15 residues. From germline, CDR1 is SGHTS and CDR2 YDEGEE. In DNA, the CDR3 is TGTGCCAGCAGCCCGGGGACAGGCGATGGAAACACCATATATTTT. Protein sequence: CASSPGTGDGNTIYF.

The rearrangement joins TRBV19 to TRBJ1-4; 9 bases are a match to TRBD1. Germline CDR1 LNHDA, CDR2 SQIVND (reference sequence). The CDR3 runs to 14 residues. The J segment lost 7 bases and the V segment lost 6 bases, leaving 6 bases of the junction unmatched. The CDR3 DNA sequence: TGTGCCAGTAGCCTACAGGGGGCGAGTGAAAAACTGTTTTTT. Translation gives CASSLQGASEKLFF.

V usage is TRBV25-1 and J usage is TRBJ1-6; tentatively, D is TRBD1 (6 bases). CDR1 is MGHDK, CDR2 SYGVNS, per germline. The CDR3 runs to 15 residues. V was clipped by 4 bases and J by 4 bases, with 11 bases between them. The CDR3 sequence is CASSGGGFYNSPLHF. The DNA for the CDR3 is TGTGCCAGCAGTGGAGGGGGTTTTTATAATTCACCCCTCCACTTT.

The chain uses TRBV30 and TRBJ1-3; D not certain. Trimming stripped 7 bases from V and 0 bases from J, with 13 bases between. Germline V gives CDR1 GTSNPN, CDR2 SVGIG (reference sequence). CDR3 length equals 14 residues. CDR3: CASRRSISGNTIYF. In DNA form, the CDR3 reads TGTGCCTCCAGAAGGAGCATCTCTGGAAACACCATATATTTT.

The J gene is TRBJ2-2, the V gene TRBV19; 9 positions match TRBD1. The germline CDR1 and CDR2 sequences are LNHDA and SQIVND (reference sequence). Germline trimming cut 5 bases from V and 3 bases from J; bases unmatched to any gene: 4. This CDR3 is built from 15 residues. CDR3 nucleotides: TGTGCCAGTAGTGCCGGGACAGGGCACACCGGGGAGCTGTTTTTT. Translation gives CASSAGTGHTGELFF.

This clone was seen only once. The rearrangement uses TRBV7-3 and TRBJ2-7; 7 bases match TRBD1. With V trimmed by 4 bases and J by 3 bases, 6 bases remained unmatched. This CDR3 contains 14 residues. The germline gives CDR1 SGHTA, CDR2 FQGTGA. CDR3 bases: TGTGCCAGCAGCTCTACAGGGGTCGGCTACGAGCAGTACTTC. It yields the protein CASSSTGVGYEQYF.

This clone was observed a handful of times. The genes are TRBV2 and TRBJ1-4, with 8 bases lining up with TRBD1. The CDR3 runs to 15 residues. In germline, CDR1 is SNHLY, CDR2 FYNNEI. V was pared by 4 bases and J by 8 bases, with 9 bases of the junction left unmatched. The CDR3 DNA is TGTGCCAGCAGTGTGGAGCAGGGGGCAAGGGAAAAACTGTTTTTT. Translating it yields CASSVEQGAREKLFF. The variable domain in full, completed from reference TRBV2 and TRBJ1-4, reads EPEVTQTPSHQVTQMGQEVILRCVPISNHLYFYWYRQILGQKVEFLVSFYNNEISEKSEIFDDQFSVERPDGSNFTLKIRSTKLEDSAMYFCASSVEQGAREKLFFGSGTQLSVL.

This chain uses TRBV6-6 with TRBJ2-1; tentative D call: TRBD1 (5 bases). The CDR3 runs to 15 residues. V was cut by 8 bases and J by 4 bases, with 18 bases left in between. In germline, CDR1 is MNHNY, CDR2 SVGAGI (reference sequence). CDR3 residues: CASGKGLSLYNEQFF. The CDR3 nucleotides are TGTGCCAGCGGGAAGGGGCTTAGCTTGTACAATGAGCAGTTCTTC.

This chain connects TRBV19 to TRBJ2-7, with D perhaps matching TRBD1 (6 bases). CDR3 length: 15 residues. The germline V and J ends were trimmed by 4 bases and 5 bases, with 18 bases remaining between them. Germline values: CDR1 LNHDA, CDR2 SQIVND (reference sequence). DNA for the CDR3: TGTGCCAGTAGTAGAGTGGGGACAATCGTTGACGAGCAGTACTTC. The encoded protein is CASSRVGTIVDEQYF. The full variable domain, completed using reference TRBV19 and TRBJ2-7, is DGGITQSPKYLFRKEGQNVTLSCEQNLNHDAMYWYRQDPGQGLRLIYYSQIVNDFQKGDIAEGYSVSREKKESFPLTVTSAQKNPTAFYLCASSRVGTIVDEQYFGPGTRLTVT.

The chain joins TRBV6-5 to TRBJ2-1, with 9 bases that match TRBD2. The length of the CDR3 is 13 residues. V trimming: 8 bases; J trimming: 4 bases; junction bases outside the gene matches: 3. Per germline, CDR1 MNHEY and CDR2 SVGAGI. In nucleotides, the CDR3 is TGTGCCAGCTCTAGCGGGACTTACAATGAGCAGTTCTTC. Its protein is CASSSGTYNEQFF.

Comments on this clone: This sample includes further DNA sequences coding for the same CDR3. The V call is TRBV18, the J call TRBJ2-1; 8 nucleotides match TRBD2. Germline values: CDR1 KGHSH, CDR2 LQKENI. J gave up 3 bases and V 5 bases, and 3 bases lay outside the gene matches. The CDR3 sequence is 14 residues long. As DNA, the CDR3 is TGTGCCAGCTCAAGCCTAGCGGGCTACAATGAGCAGTTCTTC. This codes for CASSSLAGYNEQFF. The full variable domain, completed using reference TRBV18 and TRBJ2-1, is NAGVMQNPRHLVRRRGQEARLRCSPMKGHSHVYWYRQLPEEGLKFMVYLQKENIIDESGMPKERFSAEFPKEGPSILRIQQVVRGDSAAYFCASSSLAGYNEQFFGPGTRLTVL.